One sample yielded the 23 T cell receptor beta chains listed below, sequenced in a study of blood T cells in healthy people across ages. A second PCR, run for about 6 to 12 cycles, used a sample-barcoded 5' primer plus a J-beta primer mix. TCRdb re-analysed the 5' RACE reads in MiXCR, keeping a single row per CDR3 protein. The table lists about 1,600,000 distinct CDR3 sequences, around 42% of them singletons. The specimen was blood. These receptors came from a woman aged 18 to 35 in good health.

This chain links TRBV21-1 with TRBJ2-1; TRBD1 was called by the table and not checked on the DNA. TRBV21-1 is described as a pseudogene. The CDR3 loop spans 12 amino acids. The CDR3 region is CASSLTTGQQFF. CDR3 sequence (DNA): TGTGCCAGCAGCCTGACGACAGGACAGCAGTTCTTC.

This chain joins TRBV20-1 and TRBJ2-1; D is possibly TRBD2 (5 bases). Trimming shortened V by 1 base and J by 3 bases, and 16 bases separated the two germline ends. The CDR3 has 16 amino acids. Germline V gene sequence: CDR1 DFQATT, CDR2 SNEGSKA (reference sequence). The CDR3 sequence: CSARVPDGGLYNEQFF. CDR3 bases: TGCAGTGCTAGAGTGCCGGACGGAGGCCTCTACAATGAGCAGTTCTTC.

The gene calls are TRBV29-1 and TRBJ2-7; 7 bases are a match to TRBD1. This CDR3 region has 13 residues. From germline, CDR1 is SQVTM and CDR2 ANQGSEA. V shed 4 bases, J shed 3 bases, and the junction held 6 bases outside the gene matches. CDR3 bases: TGCAGCGTTGCGAGACAGGGATACTACGAGCAGTACTTC. It translates to CSVARQGYYEQYF.

The chain is built from TRBV4-1 and TRBJ2-7; 9 nucleotides match TRBD1. The CDR3 contains 15 residues. The germline V gene encodes CDR1 MGHRA and CDR2 YSYEKL. Trimming cost V 4 bases and J 0 bases; bases outside gene matches: 4. The DNA of the CDR3 is TGCGCCAGCAGCCGCGGACAGGGGACCTCCTACGAGCAGTACTTC. Translating gives CASSRGQGTSYEQYF.

This chain uses TRBV7-2 with TRBJ2-1; 10 nucleotides align to TRBD2. This CDR3 has 16 amino acids. Germline V gene sequence: CDR1 SGHTA, CDR2 FQGNSA. Germline trimming cut 3 bases from V and 9 bases from J; bases unmatched to any gene: 11. In nucleotides, the CDR3 is TGTGCCAGCAGCTTCGGAGGTCTAGCGGGAGTCGGTGAGCAGTTCTTC. Its protein product is CASSFGGLAGVGEQFF.

This clonotype was recorded a few times. The V call is TRBV4-2, the J call TRBJ2-1; D remains unclear. Trimming took 0 bases from V and 2 from J, leaving 14 bases between them. Per the germline V gene, CDR1 is LGHNA and CDR2 is YNFKEQ. The CDR3 has 17 amino acids. In DNA form, the CDR3 reads TGTGCCAGCAGCCAAGATCTCCAGGACCTAGCCTACAATGAGCAGTTCTTC. Amino acid sequence: CASSQDLQDLAYNEQFF.

The V call is TRBV20-1, the J call TRBJ2-2; D remains unclear. Trimming took off 3 bases at V and 4 bases at J, with 9 bases between the two ends. The CDR3 spans 13 residues. CDR1 is DFQATT and CDR2 is SNEGSKA in the germline V gene (reference sequence). In DNA form, the CDR3 reads TGCAGTGCTAGTTTCAGAGCCACCGGGGAGCTGTTTTTT. Protein sequence: CSASFRATGELFF.

This rearrangement joins TRBV15 to TRBJ1-3; D gene unclear. CDR3 length: 14 residues. CDR1 and CDR2 from the germline V gene are LNHNV and YYDKDF (reference sequence). V was clipped by 0 bases and J by 7 bases, with 10 bases between them. The CDR3 bases are TGTGCCACCAGCAGAGATTTAGGTAGCAACACCATATATTTT. Translating gives CATSRDLGSNTIYF.

The table lists this clonotype with many counts. The V and J genes are TRBV7-2 and TRBJ2-3; unclear D gene. Germline V gives CDR1 SGHTA, CDR2 FQGNSA. The ends were cut back, 6 bases at V and 2 bases at J, with 6 bases in the middle. CDR3 length equals 12 residues. In DNA form, the CDR3 reads TGTGCCAGCAGAACACTCACAGATACGCAGTATTTT. It codes for CASRTLTDTQYF.

This clonotype was counted only a few times. The chain employs TRBV7-2 and TRBJ2-3; TRBD2 is a possible D gene (5 bases). V gave up 4 bases and J gave up 5 bases, with 16 bases separating them. CDR3 length equals 15 residues. The germline V gene has CDR1 SGHTA and CDR2 FQGNSA. CDR3 nucleotides: TGTGCCAGCAGCTCCGTCGCTAGCTTCGGAGATACGCAGTATTTT. Encoded protein: CASSSVASFGDTQYF.

There are a few counts of this clonotype. The chain recombines TRBV2 with TRBJ1-5; D gene unclear. The CDR3 length is 13 residues. Germline V gene data show CDR1 as SNHLY and CDR2 as FYNNEI. Trimming shortened V by 4 bases and J by 5 bases, and 9 bases separated the two germline ends. CDR3 DNA sequence: TGTGCCAGCAGTGGATACAGAGATCAGCCCCAGCATTTT. Amino acid sequence: CASSGYRDQPQHF.

This clonotype was picked up a small number of times. The V and J genes are TRBV20-1 and TRBJ2-3, with 11 bases identical to TRBD2. The CDR3 consists of 14 residues. The germline V gene encodes CDR1 DFQATT and CDR2 SNEGSKA (reference sequence). The V segment lost 4 bases and the J segment 2 bases; nucleotides outside the gene matches: 2. CDR3 sequence: CSAIAGGTTDTQYF. DNA of the CDR3: TGCAGTGCTATAGCGGGGGGGACCACAGATACGCAGTATTTT.

This clonotype was seen a few times. The rearrangement uses TRBV10-3 and TRBJ2-1; no definite D call. Germline values: CDR1 ENHRY, CDR2 SYGVKD. CDR3 length: 15 residues. The V end was cut by 3 bases, the J end by 1 base, with 10 bases between. DNA for the CDR3: TGTGCCATCAGTGAAGACGGCCAGTCCTACAATGAGCAGTTCTTC. Encoded protein: CAISEDGQSYNEQFF.

The chain carries TRBV6-6 and TRBJ1-2; 9 positions match TRBD1. Trimming removed 4 bases from V and 8 bases from J; junction bases left unmatched: 8. Germline V gene sequence: CDR1 MNHNY, CDR2 SVGAGI (reference sequence). The CDR3 length is 14 residues. CDR3 sequence reads: CASSFDGQGYGYTF. Here the CDR3 DNA reads TGTGCCAGCAGTTTCGACGGACAGGGGTACGGCTACACCTTC.

The rearrangement joins TRBV7-9 to TRBJ2-5; TRBD1 agrees at 8 bases. V shed 6 bases and J 4 bases; nucleotides not matched to a gene: 10. Germline loops: CDR1 SEHNR, CDR2 FQNEAQ (reference sequence). There are 15 residues in the CDR3. CDR3 DNA sequence: TGTGCCAGCAGTTTCCAGGGGGCGCTGGGAGAGACCCAGTACTTC. Its protein product is CASSFQGALGETQYF.

This clonotype was found a few times. This chain joins TRBV3-1 and TRBJ2-3; weak D call: TRBD2 (5 bases). The CDR3 contains 14 residues. CDR1 LGHDT and CDR2 YNNKEL come from the germline V gene (reference sequence). Trimming stripped 4 bases from V and 4 bases from J, with 12 bases between. The CDR3 nucleotides are TGTGCCAGCAGCCCATCGGGGAGTCCAGATACGCAGTATTTT. Protein: CASSPSGSPDTQYF.

V is TRBV20-1 and J is TRBJ2-1, with TRBD2 matching over 13 bases. J was trimmed by 15 bases and V by 5 bases; bases with no gene match: 10. The germline V gene encodes CDR1 DFQATT and CDR2 SNEGSKA (reference sequence). The CDR3 extends over 13 amino acids. CDR3 DNA sequence: TGCAGTGCTGCGACAGGACTAGCGGGAGATAGGTTCTTC. Amino acids: CSAATGLAGDRFF.

Comment on this clonotype: This sequence may be a read error, since a much larger clone differs from it by one base. The chain carries TRBV29-1 and TRBJ2-4, with D possibly matching TRBD1 (6 bases). The end of the DNA aligns better with TRBJ2-7, so the J call may be wrong. The germline V gene has CDR1 SQVTM and CDR2 ANQGSEA. There are 13 residues in the CDR3. The CDR3 reads CSVGWVRGGEQYF. The CDR3 bases are TGCAGCGTTGGGTGGGTCAGGGGTGGCGAGCAGTACTTC.

This clonotype was seen more than once but under ten times. The V gene is TRBV5-1, the J gene TRBJ1-4; 10 nucleotides match TRBD1. The junction had 6 bases not matched to a gene; V was cut back by 3 bases and J by 4 bases. The germline V gene has CDR1 SGHRS and CDR2 YFSETQ. The CDR3 is 16 residues long. CDR3 nucleotides: TGCGCCAGCAGCTACAGGACAGGGGGAAGTAATGAAAAACTGTTTTTT. This gives the protein CASSYRTGGSNEKLFF.

This chain uses TRBV18 with TRBJ1-2; D ambiguous. V was trimmed by 0 bases and J by 7 bases, leaving 12 bases between them. This CDR3 has 14 amino acids. Per germline, CDR1 KGHSH and CDR2 LQKENI. Written as DNA, the CDR3 is TGTGCCAGCTCACCACCGACTTCGGACTGTGGCTACACCTTC. Translating it yields CASSPPTSDCGYTF.

This clonotype was counted a single time. The chain recombines TRBV11-2 with TRBJ2-5, with D maybe TRBD2 (6 bases). The J call is in doubt because the DNA end fits TRBJ2-1 better. This CDR3 spans 15 amino acids. Germline-derived CDR1 and CDR2 are SGHAT and FQNNGV. CDR3 bases: TGTGCCAGCAGCTTAGGGGCGAGCGGGCATGATACCCAGTTCTTC. Protein: CASSLGASGHDTQFF.

The rearrangement uses TRBV5-1 and TRBJ1-1; no clear D. The CDR3 extends over 15 amino acids. V shed 0 bases and J shed 2 bases, with 11 bases lying between them. In germline, CDR1 is SGHRS, CDR2 YFSETQ. The CDR3 here is CASSLGWESNTEAFF. The CDR3 nucleotides are TGCGCCAGCAGCTTGGGTTGGGAATCTAACACTGAAGCTTTCTTT.

This clonotype occurred once. The chain is built from TRBV12-3 or TRBV12-4 and TRBJ2-3; D is unclear. V lost 4 bases, J lost 4 bases, and 21 bases lay in between. CDR3 length: 17 amino acids. CDR3 sequence reads: CASSSLRAPSGADTQYF. The CDR3 DNA reads TGTGCCAGCAGTTCCTTAAGGGCCCCGAGTGGGGCAGATACGCAGTATTTT.